The rows below give T cell receptor beta chains drawn from one sample of a study of response to subunit inactivated influenza vaccine. Via MiXCR, TCRdb re-called the RT-PCR reads, giving one row per CDR3 protein. The sample shows roughly 790,000 distinct CDR3 sequences, around 21% of them seen only once. Sequenced material: PBMCs from blood, taken about 5 days after vaccination. Source of these receptors: a man aged 45 to 65 who received an inactivated influenza vaccine. The CDR3 runs from the conserved cysteine through the conserved F or W. A D gene is named only where the DNA matches it firmly. Not every row has a clone size; where given, it reads once, few, many or a size class.

D gene,J gene,clone size,V gene,CDR3 protein,CDR3 DNA
-,TRBJ1-1,-,TRBV4-2,CASSQAGMNTEAFF,TGTGCCAGCAGCCAAGCAGGGATGAACACTGAAGCTTTCTTT
TRBD1,TRBJ1-1,-,TRBV5-1,CASSLGGFRGLALGGTEAFF,TGCGCCAGCAGCTTGGGGGGCTTCAGGGGGTTAGCACTTGGTGGAACTGAAGCTTTCTTT
TRBD1,TRBJ1-5,-,TRBV29-1,CSVVTGTGQPQHF,TGCAGCGTTGTGACAGGGACCGGGCAGCCCCAGCATTTT
-,TRBJ2-1,-,TRBV28,CASRQIRAGEQFF,TGTGCCAGCAGACAGATCAGGGCGGGGGAGCAGTTCTTC
-,TRBJ2-1,-,TRBV2,CASRVDSAFYNEQFF,TGTGCCAGCAGGGTTGACAGCGCCTTTTACAATGAGCAGTTCTTC
-,TRBJ2-7,few,TRBV28,CASSAMTPYEQYF,TGTGCCAGCAGTGCCATGACTCCGTACGAGCAGTACTTC
-,TRBJ1-2,-,TRBV12-3/TRBV12-4,CASSPDQGVMGYGYTF,TGTGCCAGCAGCCCCGACCAGGGAGTTATGGGCTATGGCTACACCTTC
TRBD2,TRBJ2-1,many,TRBV9,CASSVASGRQREQFF,TGTGCCAGCAGCGTAGCTAGCGGGAGACAGCGTGAGCAGTTCTTC
TRBD1,TRBJ1-5,-,TRBV11-1,CASSLPPGQSNQPQHF,TGTGCCAGCAGCTTACCGCCGGGACAGAGCAATCAGCCCCAGCATTTT
-,TRBJ1-4,-,TRBV6-5,CASSYSATGEKLFF,TGTGCCAGCAGTTACTCGGCTACGGGTGAAAAACTGTTTTTT
TRBD2,TRBJ2-2,many,TRBV7-2,CASSTPSGRAAGELFF,TGTGCCAGCAGCACACCTAGCGGGAGGGCCGCCGGGGAGCTGTTTTTT
-,TRBJ1-2,many,TRBV9,CASSVDLGAGYGYTF,TGTGCCAGCAGCGTAGATCTGGGGGCAGGGTATGGCTACACCTTC
-,TRBJ2-3,many,TRBV7-2,CASSLGGRPDTQYF,TGCGCCAGCAGCTTGGGGGGGCGCCCAGATACGCAGTATTTT
TRBD1,TRBJ2-7,few,TRBV6-2/TRBV6-3,CASKGQVGSYEQYF,TGTGCCAGCAAAGGACAGGTAGGCTCCTACGAGCAGTACTTC
-,TRBJ2-3,-,TRBV12-3/TRBV12-4,CASSLGGVPDTQYF,TGTGCCAGCAGTTTAGGGGGGGTCCCAGATACGCAGTATTTT
TRBD1,TRBJ2-2,-,TRBV7-9,CASSSDRGGNTGELFF,TGTGCCAGCAGCTCAGACAGGGGGGGGAACACCGGGGAGCTGTTTTTT